This T cell receptor beta chain appears in the sequencing data of a study of PD-1 blockade in classical Hodgkin lymphoma. The protocol was immunoSEQ multiplex PCR, while the TCRdb copy is restricted to in-frame clones and leaves out a portion. The repertoire holds some 28,000 clones, with approximately 90% as singletons. Time point: newly diagnosed, previously untreated cHL patient sample. Trimming removed 5 bases from V and 3 bases from J; junction bases left unmatched: 10. Per the germline V gene, CDR1 is SGHTA and CDR2 is FQGNSA. There are 15 residues in the CDR3. The rearrangement uses TRBV7-2 and TRBJ2-7, with TRBD2 matching over 7 bases. The clonotype was recovered from a human donor with classical Hodgkin lymphoma. Material: peripheral blood mononuclear cells (PBMCs). The CDR3 DNA reads as TGTGCCAGCAGCCCCCAAGCGGGAAACGACTACGAGCAGTACTTC. Translation: CASSPQAGNDYEQYF.